These 32 T cell receptor beta chains share one sample of origin, sequenced in a study of identical twins. TCRdb redid the calling of the 5' RACE reads with MiXCR, one entry per CDR3 protein. The sample records 1.5 million or so distinct CDR3 sequences, 32% being singletons. The specimen sequenced was cord blood. These receptors were obtained from a newborn girl in good health.

This clonotype has a handful of counts. V gene TRBV5-1 combines with J gene TRBJ2-3; D perhaps matches TRBD2 (6 bases). The CDR3 sequence is 16 residues long. Germline lookup yields CDR1 SGHRS and CDR2 YFSETQ. Trimming took 4 bases from V and 2 from J, leaving 17 bases between them. CDR3 loop: CASSPTYGSDTDTQYF. For the CDR3, the DNA is TGCGCCAGCAGCCCGACCTACGGGAGTGACACAGATACGCAGTATTTT. Full variable domain (missing parts from reference TRBV5-1 and TRBJ2-3): KAGVTQTPRYLIKTRGQQVTLSCSPISGHRSVSWYQQTPGQGLQFLFEYFSETQRNKGNFPGRFSGRQFSNSRSEMNVSTLELGDSALYLCASSPTYGSDTDTQYFGPGTRLTVL.

The chain is built from TRBV20-1 and TRBJ1-6; D remains ambiguous. The CDR3 contains 19 residues. Trimming took 0 bases from V and 1 from J, leaving 19 bases between them. CDR1 DFQATT and CDR2 SNEGSKA come from the germline V gene (reference sequence). As DNA, the CDR3 is TGCAGTGCTAGAGATCCCGGCGTTGGATTTAGGTCCTATAATTCACCCCTCCACTTT. Amino acids: CSARDPGVGFRSYNSPLHF.

The chain carries TRBV4-2 and TRBJ2-3; D unresolved. The V end lost 0 bases, the J end lost 2 bases, and 9 bases lay between the germline ends. This CDR3 region has 15 residues. The germline V gene encodes CDR1 LGHNA and CDR2 YNFKEQ. CDR3 in amino acids: CASSQEGANTDTQYF. The CDR3 nucleotides are TGTGCCAGCAGCCAAGAGGGCGCAAACACAGATACGCAGTATTTT.

Only a few counts were recorded for this clonotype. This chain connects TRBV5-6 to TRBJ1-1, with 11 bases that match TRBD1. Trimming took 1 base from V and 3 from J; bases not matched to a gene: 11. The CDR3 totals 18 residues. Germline values: CDR1 SGHDT, CDR2 YYEEEE. Here the CDR3 DNA reads TGTGCCAGCAGCTTGACCTGGGACAGGGGGTTCAGGCACACTGAAGCTTTCTTT. Amino acid sequence: CASSLTWDRGFRHTEAFF.

The chain recombines TRBV5-1 with TRBJ2-7; D remains ambiguous. The length of the CDR3 is 15 residues. Germline V CDR1 and CDR2: SGHRS, YFSETQ. Trimming left V 3 bases short and J 1 base short, with 14 bases between. CDR3 residues: CASSWIPKGSYEQYF. The CDR3 DNA is TGCGCCAGCAGCTGGATCCCTAAAGGGTCCTACGAGCAGTACTTC.

This clonotype showed up many times. V and J are TRBV20-1 and TRBJ1-2, with D tentatively TRBD1 (6 bases). CDR3 length equals 13 residues. CDR1 and CDR2 from the germline V gene are DFQATT and SNEGSKA (reference sequence). Between the trimmed V and J ends, which lost 4 bases and 9 bases, there was a span of 18 bases. DNA of the CDR3: TGCAGTGCTACTAGGACAGACTCGCCTAGCTACACCTTC. Translating gives CSATRTDSPSYTF.

This clonotype has only one observation. One end of the junction varies from germline; a read error may be responsible. V gene TRBV29-1 combines with J gene TRBJ2-7; TRBD2 is a possible D gene (5 bases). The germline gives CDR1 SQVTM, CDR2 ANQGSEA. This CDR3 is 17 amino acids long. Here the CDR3 reads CSGGPLREATLSYKQYF. CDR3 in DNA: TGCAGCGGCGGGCCCTTGCGCGAGGCTACACTCTCCTACAAGCAGTACTTC.

This clonotype was counted only a few times. V and J are TRBV28 and TRBJ1-5, with a weak D call TRBD1 (6 bases). This CDR3 contains 16 residues. Germline V gives CDR1 MDHEN, CDR2 SYDVKM. The V gene lost 4 bases and the J gene lost 7 bases, with 20 bases spanning the gap. The CDR3 here is CASSSPGGGGRQPQHF. Here the CDR3 DNA reads TGTGCCAGCAGTTCGCCGGGAGGGGGGGGGCGGCAGCCCCAGCATTTT.

This chain connects TRBV4-1 to TRBJ2-1; D is unclear. Deletions cut 0 bases from V and 7 bases from J, with 13 bases between. The germline CDR1 and CDR2 sequences are MGHRA and YSYEKL. The CDR3 totals 15 residues. Written as DNA, the CDR3 is TGCGCCAGCAGCCAAGAAAACCCTGTTGGGAATGAGCAGTTCTTC. Translation gives CASSQENPVGNEQFF.

A note on this clonotype: One end of the junction is discordant with germline, which a read error may explain. The chain joins TRBV10-3 to TRBJ2-3, with D perhaps TRBD1 or TRBD2 (5 bases each). The CDR3 is made up of 15 amino acids. The germline CDR1 and CDR2 sequences are ENHRY and SYGVKD. Here the CDR3 reads CAVSEEAGTTDTQYF. The CDR3 DNA reads as TGTGCCGTCAGTGAGGAGGCAGGGACCACAGATACGCAGTATTTT.

The chain has TRBV28 and TRBJ2-7; D is perhaps TRBD1 (6 bases). This CDR3 is 13 amino acids long. The germline CDR1 and CDR2 sequences are MDHEN and SYDVKM. Trimming shortened V by 10 bases and J by 3 bases, and 16 bases separated the two germline ends. The CDR3: CATFPGQNYEQYF. The CDR3, as DNA: TGTGCCACCTTCCCGGGACAAAACTACGAGCAGTACTTC.

V and J are TRBV10-3 and TRBJ2-1; D tentatively fits TRBD1 or TRBD2 (7 bases each). Trimming stripped 3 bases from V and 5 bases from J, with 14 bases between. CDR3 length: 15 residues. CDR1 and CDR2 from the germline V gene are ENHRY and SYGVKD. The CDR3 sequence: CAISDAGRGHNEQFF. The DNA for the CDR3 is TGTGCCATCAGTGACGCGGGGAGGGGGCACAATGAGCAGTTCTTC.

CDR3 sequence reads: CASRGTGGRPGYTF. CDR3 coding DNA: TGTGCCAGCAGGGGGACAGGAGGTAGACCGGGCTACACCTTC. This rearrangement joins TRBV12-3 or TRBV12-4 to TRBJ1-2, with 8 bases lining up with TRBD1. The CDR3 covers 14 residues. The junction had 11 bases not matched to a gene; V was cut back by 6 bases and J by 8 bases.

V gene TRBV5-5 combines with J gene TRBJ2-3; D is perhaps TRBD1 (6 bases). Germline V gene lookup returns CDR1 SGHKS and CDR2 YYEKEE (reference sequence). This CDR3 spans 14 amino acids. Deletions cut 4 bases from V and 2 bases from J, with 11 bases between. The CDR3 nucleotides are TGTGCCAGCAGCCGACAGGCCCACACAGATACGCAGTATTTT. Translating gives CASSRQAHTDTQYF.

CDR3 region: CASSLAYNDEQFF. CDR3 in DNA: TGCGCCAGCAGCTTGGCGTACAATGATGAGCAGTTCTTC. The chain employs TRBV5-1 and TRBJ2-1; no clear D. Germline V gene sequence: CDR1 SGHRS, CDR2 YFSETQ. The CDR3 length is 13 residues. Trimming removed 0 bases at V and 8 bases at J, with 9 bases between.

The chain links TRBV3-1 to TRBJ2-1; tentative D call: TRBD2 (5 bases). The CDR3 runs 11 residues. Germline-derived CDR1 and CDR2 are LGHDT and YNNKEL (reference sequence). Trimming left V 1 base short and J 14 bases short, with 9 bases between. CDR3 residues: CASSQAQREFF. CDR3 DNA: TGTGCCAGCAGCCAAGCCCAGAGGGAGTTCTTC.

J is TRBJ1-2 and V is TRBV20-1; TRBD1 matches 7 bases. The CDR3 has 15 amino acids. V was clipped by 3 bases and J by 0 bases; unmatched bases: 7. Germline CDR1 is DFQATT and CDR2 is SNEGSKA (reference sequence). The CDR3 DNA reads as TGCAGTGCTAGGGGCCAGGGGGGCGCTAACTATGGCTACACCTTC. As protein: CSARGQGGANYGYTF.

The chain carries TRBV24-1 and TRBJ2-5; 12 bases match TRBD2. CDR1 is KGHDR and CDR2 is SFDVKD in the germline V gene. V lost 6 bases, J lost 3 bases, and 7 bases stayed unmatched. This CDR3 comprises 16 residues. This chain's CDR3 is CATSPWTSGVEETQYF. The CDR3 coding sequence is TGTGCCACCAGTCCCTGGACTAGCGGGGTGGAAGAGACCCAGTACTTC.

A few counts support this clonotype. This chain joins TRBV18 and TRBJ2-7; 13 positions match TRBD2. The CDR3 has 17 residues. V dropped 3 bases and J dropped 5; count of bases not matched to a gene: 10. Germline CDR1 reads KGHSH; CDR2 reads LQKENI. In DNA form, the CDR3 reads TGTGCCAGCTCACCCGGGACTAGCGGGAATAGTAGGGACGAGCAGTACTTC. Protein sequence: CASSPGTSGNSRDEQYF.

This clonotype has a handful of counts. CDR3 protein: CSAPDSFSTDTQYF. The DNA for the CDR3 is TGCAGTGCCCCGGACAGTTTTAGCACAGATACGCAGTATTTT. This rearrangement joins TRBV20-1 to TRBJ2-3, with D possibly being TRBD1 (6 bases). Germline V gives CDR1 DFQATT, CDR2 SNEGSKA (reference sequence). The CDR3 loop spans 14 amino acids. V gave up 6 bases and J gave up 0 bases, with 13 bases separating them.

This clonotype has more than one count but fewer than ten. The chain carries TRBV9 and TRBJ1-2; 7 bases agree with TRBD1. Germline CDR1 and CDR2: SGDLS and YYNGEE. Trimming at V came to 2 bases and at J to 2 bases, leaving 9 bases not matched to a gene. This CDR3 contains 16 residues. Here the CDR3 reads CASSVATGRGNYGYTF. The CDR3 DNA is TGTGCCAGCAGCGTCGCGACAGGGAGGGGAAACTATGGCTACACCTTC.

V and J are TRBV6-2 or TRBV6-3 and TRBJ1-2; D possibly corresponds to TRBD1 (6 bases). V was trimmed by 2 bases and J by 8 bases, leaving 9 bases between them. The germline V gene encodes CDR1 MNHEY and CDR2 SVGEGT. This CDR3 spans 12 amino acids. The CDR3, as DNA: TGTGCCAGCAGTTACCCACAGGGAGGCTACACCTTC. Its translation is CASSYPQGGYTF.

This clonotype was seen a single time. The V and J genes are TRBV4-2 and TRBJ2-4, with D perhaps TRBD1 or TRBD2 (5 bases each). TRBJ2-7 explains the end of the DNA better; the J call may be wrong. The CDR3 is made up of 17 amino acids. Germline CDR1 and CDR2: LGHNA and YNFKEQ. This CDR3 is CASSRPRIGWGSYEQYF. CDR3 sequence (DNA): TGTGCCAGCAGCCGGCCTCGGATAGGGTGGGGGTCCTACGAGCAGTACTTC.

This clonotype was seen ten or more times. The V and J genes are TRBV5-1 and TRBJ2-3; TRBD2 aligns across 9 bases. The trim removed 7 bases at V and 4 bases at J, leaving 7 bases unmatched. The CDR3 has 14 residues. Germline CDR1 SGHRS, CDR2 YFSETQ. The CDR3 DNA reads as TGCGCCAGCCAACAGCGGGGGGCATCAGATACGCAGTATTTT. Translating it yields CASQQRGASDTQYF. The complete variable domain, with remaining parts taken from reference TRBV5-1 and TRBJ2-3, reads KAGVTQTPRYLIKTRGQQVTLSCSPISGHRSVSWYQQTPGQGLQFLFEYFSETQRNKGNFPGRFSGRQFSNSRSEMNVSTLELGDSALYLCASQQRGASDTQYFGPGTRLTVL.

The genes are TRBV28 and TRBJ2-3; 9 bases line up with TRBD1. CDR1 is MDHEN and CDR2 is SYDVKM in the germline V gene. This CDR3 has 13 amino acids. Trimming removed 6 bases from V and 5 bases from J; junction bases left unmatched: 3. The CDR3 DNA reads as TGTGCCAGCAGGGGGACAGGGTTAGATACGCAGTATTTT. As protein: CASRGTGLDTQYF.

This clonotype was counted many times. The genes are TRBV27 and TRBJ2-3, with D unclear. The CDR3 contains 15 residues. V lost 3 bases, J lost 0 bases, and 10 bases lay in between. Germline V gives CDR1 MNHEY, CDR2 SMNVEV (reference sequence). The CDR3 is CASSLFRASTDTQYF. In nucleotides, the CDR3 is TGTGCCAGCAGTTTGTTTAGGGCTAGCACAGATACGCAGTATTTT.

The gene calls are TRBV20-1 and TRBJ2-3; D gene unclear. The V gene's germline CDR1 is DFQATT and CDR2 SNEGSKA (reference sequence). CDR3 length: 17 amino acids. V was shortened by 0 bases and J by 1 base, with 17 bases between the two germline ends. CDR3 region: CSARDLAARSGTDTQYF. The CDR3 DNA follows: TGCAGTGCTAGAGATCTGGCGGCCCGGAGCGGCACAGATACGCAGTATTTT.

This clonotype was found a few times. J is TRBJ1-1 and V is TRBV2; D gene unclear. Trimming took off 10 bases at V and 1 base at J, with 10 bases between the two ends. Germline V gene data show CDR1 as SNHLY and CDR2 as FYNNEI. The CDR3 consists of 12 residues. The CDR3 DNA is TGTGCCACCACCGCTAGGAACACTGAAGCTTTCTTT. Protein product: CATTARNTEAFF.

Written as DNA, the CDR3 is TGCGCCAGCAGCTTGGAGGGAATGAGGACTGAAGCTTTCTTT. Translated: CASSLEGMRTEAFF. This chain joins TRBV5-1 and TRBJ1-1; D gene ambiguous. The germline gives CDR1 SGHRS, CDR2 YFSETQ. This CDR3 is 14 amino acids long. Trimming cost V 0 bases and J 5 bases, with 11 bases left between them.

This clonotype was counted ten times or more. J is TRBJ1-2 and V is TRBV28, with D possibly being TRBD1 (6 bases). The CDR3 covers 12 residues. The V end was cut by 5 bases, the J end by 7 bases, with 11 bases between. Germline V lookup: CDR1 MDHEN, CDR2 SYDVKM. The CDR3 loop is CASSPNRVGYTF. In DNA, the CDR3 is TGTGCCAGCAGTCCGAACAGGGTTGGCTACACCTTC.

This clonotype appeared a few times. The chain uses TRBV7-2 and TRBJ1-2; 8 nucleotides line up with TRBD1. Germline CDR1 SGHTA, CDR2 FQGNSA. The CDR3 totals 14 residues. V lost 2 bases, J lost 8 bases, and 7 bases stayed unmatched. This CDR3 reads CASSLSRGQGGYTF. CDR3 nucleotide sequence: TGTGCCAGCAGCTTATCCAGGGGGCAGGGGGGCTACACCTTC.

This clonotype showed up just a few times. The chain employs TRBV7-2 and TRBJ2-7, with TRBD2 identical over 12 bases. The CDR3 is 20 residues long. V gave up 1 base and J gave up 0 bases; unmatched junction bases: 13. Germline V gene lookup returns CDR1 SGHTA and CDR2 FQGNSA. CDR3 sequence (DNA): TGTGCCAGCAGCTTAGAGAATCCGGGACTAGCGGGCGTCAGCTCCTACGAGCAGTACTTC. This encodes CASSLENPGLAGVSSYEQYF. Complete variable domain (other parts from reference TRBV7-2 and TRBJ2-7): GAGVSQSPSNKVTEKGKDVELRCDPISGHTALYWYRQSLGQGLEFLIYFQGNSAPDKSGLPSDRFSAERTGGSVSTLTIQRTQQEDSAVYLCASSLENPGLAGVSSYEQYFGPGTRLTVT.